This entry lists 32 T cell receptor beta chains sequenced from one sample in a study of shared clonotypes between healthy human individuals. Clones were read by immunoSEQ multiplex PCR, and TCRdb kept only the in-frame ones, dropping some. The table shows roughly 2.5 million clones, with around nine tenths occurring only once. Sequencing was carried out using naive CD4+ T cells sorted from blood. The subset was: CD45RA+ positively selected. All receptors come from a man aged 18 to 30 in good health.

This chain connects TRBV30 to TRBJ1-3; 7 positions match TRBD1. CDR1 is GTSNPN and CDR2 is SVGIG in the germline V gene (reference sequence). V lost 0 bases, J lost 2 bases, and 7 bases stayed unmatched. This CDR3 is built from 16 residues. The CDR3 nucleotides are TGTGCCTGGAGTGTAAACAGGGGTGCCCCTGGAAACACCATATATTTT. Residues: CAWSVNRGAPGNTIYF.

V usage is TRBV6-1 and J usage is TRBJ1-5; D gene unclear. Germline CDR1 is MNHNS and CDR2 is SASEGT. V was cut by 0 bases and J by 11 bases, with 8 bases left in between. The CDR3 contains 12 residues. The CDR3 bases are TGTGCCAGCAGTGAAGCGTATATGGCCCAGCATTTT. Translated, it gives CASSEAYMAQHF.

This clone was observed a single time. The chain recombines TRBV7-2 with TRBJ2-3, with TRBD2 matching 10 bases. The CDR3 sequence is 15 residues long. Germline V gives CDR1 SGHTA, CDR2 FQGNSA. V shed 1 base, J shed 5 bases, and the junction held 3 bases outside the gene matches. CDR3 nucleotides: TGTGCCAGCAGCTTAGATAGCGGGGGGAGAGATACGCAGTATTTT. This gives the protein CASSLDSGGRDTQYF. Full variable domain (remainder filled in from reference TRBV7-2 and TRBJ2-3): GAGVSQSPSNKVTEKGKDVELRCDPISGHTALYWYRQSLGQGLEFLIYFQGNSAPDKSGLPSDRFSAERTGGSVSTLTIQRTQQEDSAVYLCASSLDSGGRDTQYFGPGTRLTVL.

Concerning this clone itself: Distinct nucleotide sequences in the sample also encode this CDR3. The chain recombines TRBV5-1 with TRBJ2-1, with 12 bases lining up with TRBD2. With 3 bases clipped from V and 8 bases from J, the junction kept 3 bases outside the gene matches. CDR3 length: 14 residues. Germline V CDR1 and CDR2: SGHRS, YFSETQ. CDR3 sequence: CASSSSGGAYEQFF. CDR3 DNA: TGCGCCAGCAGCTCTAGCGGGGGGGCTTATGAGCAGTTCTTC.

The V call is TRBV5-1, the J call TRBJ2-5; 9 bases match TRBD1. Looked up from germline, CDR1 is SGHRS and CDR2 is YFSETQ. V lost 6 bases, J lost 1 base, and 4 bases stayed unmatched. The CDR3 is 14 amino acids. The chain's CDR3 is CASTMTGGQETQYF. In nucleotides, the CDR3 is TGCGCCAGCACTATGACAGGGGGCCAAGAGACCCAGTACTTC.

Note on this clone: Other DNA sequences from this sample encode an identical CDR3 as well. The chain is built from TRBV19 and TRBJ2-7, with TRBD1 as a possible D gene (5 bases). Germline V gene data show CDR1 as LNHDA and CDR2 as SQIVND (reference sequence). The CDR3 covers 13 residues. V lost 3 bases and J 4 bases, leaving 10 bases between the germline ends. For the CDR3, the DNA is TGTGCCAGTAGTATTGGGGCGGCATACGAGCAGTACTTC. Translated: CASSIGAAYEQYF.

This clone came up once. The rearrangement uses TRBV7-9 and TRBJ2-5, with 8 bases aligning to TRBD2. The closer fit of TRBJ2-7 to the DNA end suggests the J call may be wrong. CDR3 length equals 16 residues. Germline V gene sequence: CDR1 SEHNR, CDR2 FQNEAQ (reference sequence). In nucleotides, the CDR3 is TGTGCCAGCAGCCCCCACCGCAGCGGGAGCTCCTACGAGCAGTACTTC. It translates to CASSPHRSGSSYEQYF.

This chain uses TRBV5-4 with TRBJ2-7, with TRBD1 matching over 8 bases. Germline assignment: CDR1 SGHNT and CDR2 YYREEE (reference sequence). With V trimmed by 2 bases and J by 6 bases, 4 bases remained unmatched. The CDR3 covers 13 residues. As DNA, the CDR3 is TGTGCCAGCAGCTTCCTTGGACAGGGCGAGCAGTACTTC. Its protein is CASSFLGQGEQYF.

This clone has a single count. The chain employs TRBV18 and TRBJ1-2; tentative D call: TRBD1 (6 bases). CDR1 is KGHSH, CDR2 LQKENI, per germline. The CDR3 is made up of 15 amino acids. V was shortened by 3 bases and J by 4 bases, with 15 bases between the two germline ends. The CDR3 protein is CASSPLSTGFYGYTF. CDR3 nucleotides: TGTGCCAGCTCACCGTTATCCACAGGGTTCTATGGCTACACCTTC.

The chain carries TRBV19 and TRBJ1-2; no reliable D call. The CDR3 covers 14 residues. Trimming shortened V by 4 bases and J by 6 bases, and 15 bases separated the two germline ends. Germline CDR1 LNHDA, CDR2 SQIVND (reference sequence). The CDR3 bases are TGTGCCAGTAGTACTACCGAACAGTGGGATGGCTACACCTTC. Amino acids: CASSTTEQWDGYTF.

This clone came up a few times. The same CDR3 is also encoded by other DNA sequences in this sample. The V call is TRBV18, the J call TRBJ1-1; D remains ambiguous. Germline V gives CDR1 KGHSH, CDR2 LQKENI. The CDR3 runs 11 residues. V dropped 4 bases and J dropped 5 bases, with 5 bases sitting between them. The CDR3 region is CASSLGTEAFF. For the CDR3, the DNA is TGTGCCAGCTCACTAGGGACTGAAGCTTTCTTT. Using reference TRBV18 and TRBJ1-1 for the parts outside the CDR3, the full variable domain is NAGVMQNPRHLVRRRGQEARLRCSPMKGHSHVYWYRQLPEEGLKFMVYLQKENIIDESGMPKERFSAEFPKEGPSILRIQQVVRGDSAAYFCASSLGTEAFFGQGTRLTVV.

The rearrangement links TRBV5-4 to TRBJ2-3, with 13 bases aligning to TRBD2. J gave up 11 bases and V 3 bases, and 9 bases lay outside the gene matches. Germline V gene data show CDR1 as SGHNT and CDR2 as YYREEE (reference sequence). The length of the CDR3 is 15 residues. This CDR3 is CASSSGLAGVGMQYF. The CDR3 DNA sequence: TGTGCCAGCAGCTCCGGACTAGCGGGGGTTGGAATGCAGTATTTT.

V usage is TRBV2 and J usage is TRBJ1-4, with D tentatively TRBD1 (5 bases). The germline gives CDR1 SNHLY, CDR2 FYNNEI. This CDR3 spans 15 amino acids. Deletions cut 4 bases from V and 6 bases from J, with 15 bases between. The CDR3 region is CASSAGTPRDEKLFF. For the CDR3, the DNA is TGTGCCAGCAGTGCCGGGACCCCGAGGGATGAAAAACTGTTTTTT. The full variable domain, in which reference TRBV2 and TRBJ1-4 provide the parts outside the CDR3, is EPEVTQTPSHQVTQMGQEVILRCVPISNHLYFYWYRQILGQKVEFLVSFYNNEISEKSEIFDDQFSVERPDGSNFTLKIRSTKLEDSAMYFCASSAGTPRDEKLFFGSGTQLSVL.

The chain uses TRBV10-1 and TRBJ2-7; D remains unclear. Looked up from germline, CDR1 is WNHNN and CDR2 is SYGVQD (reference sequence). The CDR3 is made up of 14 amino acids. Trimming left V 2 bases short and J 2 bases short, with 10 bases between. In DNA, the CDR3 is TGCGCCAGCAGTGAGCTAGAAAACGCCTACGAGCAGTACTTC. Translation gives CASSELENAYEQYF.

This chain connects TRBV7-9 to TRBJ1-1; no reliable D call. This CDR3 has 12 amino acids. Germline values: CDR1 SEHNR, CDR2 FQNEAQ (reference sequence). V lost 5 bases to trimming and J lost 5 bases, with 9 bases between them. This CDR3 is CASSTSKTEAFF. The DNA of the CDR3 is TGTGCCAGCAGCACCAGCAAAACTGAAGCTTTCTTT.

This clone was recorded once. The chain has TRBV18 and TRBJ2-5; 8 nucleotides match TRBD1. After removal of 10 bases from V and 4 bases from J, the junction contained 11 bases not matched to a gene. CDR1 is KGHSH, CDR2 LQKENI, per germline. CDR3 size: 14 residues. The CDR3 spells CATLQDRVRETQYF. The CDR3 nucleotides are TGTGCCACGCTCCAGGACAGGGTCAGAGAGACCCAGTACTTC.

This clone showed up just once. This chain links TRBV10-3 with TRBJ2-2, with 7 nucleotides matching TRBD2. In germline, CDR1 is ENHRY, CDR2 SYGVKD. This CDR3 region has 13 residues. V dropped 8 bases and J dropped 1; count of bases not matched to a gene: 1. This CDR3 is CAIWGGNTGELFF. The CDR3 coding sequence is TGTGCCATCTGGGGGGGGAACACCGGGGAGCTGTTTTTT.

The chain uses TRBV6-1 and TRBJ2-3; possibly TRBD1 for D (6 bases). The V gene lost 3 bases and the J gene lost 0 bases, with 10 bases spanning the gap. The germline V gene has CDR1 MNHNS and CDR2 SASEGT. The CDR3 is 15 residues long. The CDR3 protein is CASSEWGLSTDTQYF. CDR3 nucleotides: TGTGCCAGCAGTGAGTGGGGGCTGAGCACAGATACGCAGTATTTT.

The chain carries TRBV19 and TRBJ2-7, with D possibly TRBD2 on 6 matching bases. CDR1 is LNHDA, CDR2 SQIVND, per germline (reference sequence). This CDR3 region has 13 residues. The CDR3 DNA reads TGTGATACTGCTAGGAGGGAACCCTACGAGCAGTACTTC. Translated, it gives CDTARREPYEQYF.

This rearrangement joins TRBV7-2 to TRBJ2-5; no firm D call. CDR3 length equals 13 residues. Germline lookup yields CDR1 SGHTA and CDR2 FQGNSA. With 2 bases removed from V and 5 bases from J, the gap between germline ends came to 9 bases. The CDR3 bases are TGTGCCAGCAGCTTATGGTTGAAGGAGACCCAGTACTTC. It is translated as CASSLWLKETQYF.

This chain uses TRBV10-3 with TRBJ2-7; the D gene could be TRBD1 or TRBD2 (5 bases each). The CDR3 length is 13 residues. V was clipped by 10 bases and J by 7 bases, with 20 bases between them. Germline assignment: CDR1 ENHRY and CDR2 SYGVKD. The CDR3 DNA reads as TGTGCCACACAGGAGGCGACTACTAATGAGCAGTACTTC. Amino acid sequence: CATQEATTNEQYF.

The chain carries TRBV4-3 and TRBJ2-3; 10 nucleotides match TRBD2. Germline CDR1 reads LGHNA; CDR2 reads YSLEER. V shed 0 bases, J shed 4 bases, and the junction held 4 bases outside the gene matches. The CDR3 is 16 residues long. The DNA of the CDR3 is TGCGCCAGCAGCCAAGAAAGGACTAGCGGTTCAGATACGCAGTATTTT. It yields the protein CASSQERTSGSDTQYF.

The chain combines TRBV18 with TRBJ1-1; D remains unclear. CDR1 and CDR2 (germline): KGHSH, LQKENI. The CDR3 has 12 amino acids. With 3 bases removed from V and 4 bases from J, the gap between germline ends came to 6 bases. The CDR3: CASSPPSTEAFF. The CDR3 DNA reads TGTGCCAGCTCACCTCCGTCCACTGAAGCTTTCTTT.

The chain combines TRBV18 with TRBJ1-2; 11 bases agree with TRBD1. Trimming removed 0 bases from V and 8 bases from J; junction bases left unmatched: 5. This CDR3 spans 15 amino acids. Germline V gene lookup returns CDR1 KGHSH and CDR2 LQKENI. CDR3 residues: CASSPPVGTGGGYTF. The CDR3, as DNA: TGTGCCAGCTCACCACCGGTCGGGACAGGGGGAGGCTACACCTTC.

The genes are TRBV9 and TRBJ2-2; D is perhaps TRBD2 (5 bases). Germline lookup yields CDR1 SGDLS and CDR2 YYNGEE. The CDR3 length is 18 residues. V was shortened by 1 base and J by 2 bases, with 18 bases between the two germline ends. Written as DNA, the CDR3 is TGTGCCAGCAGCGTATACCCTGAGGCGGGCTATAACACCGGGGAGCTGTTTTTT. It specifies CASSVYPEAGYNTGELFF.

This clone turned up a few times. The chain combines TRBV10-2 with TRBJ1-1, with D unresolved. This CDR3 comprises 14 residues. V dropped 7 bases and J dropped 3 bases, with 15 bases sitting between them. Germline V gives CDR1 WSHSY, CDR2 SAAADI. The CDR3, as DNA: TGCGCCAGCATCTTCGGGGAGGGATACACTGAAGCTTTCTTT. It encodes CASIFGEGYTEAFF.

The chain joins TRBV19 to TRBJ1-1; D unclear. The CDR3 extends over 13 amino acids. V was pared by 6 bases and J by 1 base, with 9 bases between. Germline CDR1 and CDR2: LNHDA and SQIVND (reference sequence). This chain's CDR3 is CASRMDGNTEAFF. CDR3 bases: TGTGCCAGTAGAATGGACGGGAACACTGAAGCTTTCTTT.

On this clone itself: A much more abundant neighbour one base away suggests this may be a read error. The chain recombines TRBV7-2 with TRBJ2-5; D is undetermined. Looked up from germline, CDR1 is SGHTA and CDR2 is FQGNSA. The CDR3 has 11 amino acids. V gave up 1 base and J gave up 5 bases, with 2 bases separating them. The CDR3 DNA reads TGTGCCAGCAGCTTAGACGAGACCCAGTACTTC. This gives the protein CASSLDETQYF.

The chain recombines TRBV5-1 with TRBJ2-5, with D perhaps TRBD1 (6 bases). Trimming left V 4 bases short and J 2 bases short, with 21 bases between. Germline CDR1 and CDR2: SGHRS and YFSETQ. The CDR3 totals 17 residues. Here the CDR3 reads CASSRGTDRRLQETQYF. The DNA for the CDR3 is TGCGCCAGCAGCCGCGGAACCGACAGGCGTTTACAAGAGACCCAGTACTTC.

This clone was seen just once. This sequence joins TRBV7-2 and TRBJ1-5, with D unclear. The CDR3 extends over 14 amino acids. V lost 4 bases and J lost 7, with 14 bases in between. Germline CDR1 is SGHTA and CDR2 is FQGNSA. The CDR3 reads CASSSRPWGQPQHF. The CDR3 DNA follows: TGTGCCAGCAGCTCCCGGCCCTGGGGACAGCCCCAGCATTTT.

The chain employs TRBV30 and TRBJ2-1; 9 bases align to TRBD2. This CDR3 spans 18 amino acids. The ends lost 1 base at V and 2 bases at J; junction bases unmatched: 12. Germline CDR1 reads GTSNPN; CDR2 reads SVGIG (reference sequence). This chain's CDR3 is CAWSAPWLAGTPYNEQFF. The DNA of the CDR3 is TGTGCCTGGAGTGCCCCTTGGCTAGCGGGAACCCCCTACAATGAGCAGTTCTTC.

The chain combines TRBV5-1 with TRBJ2-7; 7 bases are shared with TRBD2. CDR1 and CDR2 (germline): SGHRS, YFSETQ. The CDR3 has 16 residues. V shed 3 bases and J 0 bases; nucleotides not matched to a gene: 9. This CDR3 is CASSSGTTWSSYEQYF. Here the CDR3 DNA reads TGCGCCAGCAGCTCCGGGACTACCTGGAGCTCCTACGAGCAGTACTTC. Drawing the rest from reference TRBV5-1 and TRBJ2-7, the complete variable domain is KAGVTQTPRYLIKTRGQQVTLSCSPISGHRSVSWYQQTPGQGLQFLFEYFSETQRNKGNFPGRFSGRQFSNSRSEMNVSTLELGDSALYLCASSSGTTWSSYEQYFGPGTRLTVT.